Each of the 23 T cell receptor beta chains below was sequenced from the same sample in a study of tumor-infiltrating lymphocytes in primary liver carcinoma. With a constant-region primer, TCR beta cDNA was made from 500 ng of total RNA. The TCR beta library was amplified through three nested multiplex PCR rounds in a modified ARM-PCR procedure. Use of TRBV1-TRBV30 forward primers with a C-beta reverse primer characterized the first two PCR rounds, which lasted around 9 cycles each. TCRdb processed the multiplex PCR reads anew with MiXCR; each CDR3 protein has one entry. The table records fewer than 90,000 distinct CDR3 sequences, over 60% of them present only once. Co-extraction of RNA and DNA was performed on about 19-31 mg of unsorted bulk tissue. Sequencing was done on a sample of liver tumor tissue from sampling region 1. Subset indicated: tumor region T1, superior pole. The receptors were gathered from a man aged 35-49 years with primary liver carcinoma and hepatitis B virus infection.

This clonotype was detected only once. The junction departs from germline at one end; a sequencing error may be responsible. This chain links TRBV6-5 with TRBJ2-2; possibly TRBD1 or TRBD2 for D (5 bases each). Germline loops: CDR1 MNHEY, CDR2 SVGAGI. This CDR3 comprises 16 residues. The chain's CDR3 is CASSKLSRTNTGELFF. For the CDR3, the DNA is TGTGCGAGCAGTAAACTTAGCAGGACAAACACCGGGGAGTTGTTTTTT.

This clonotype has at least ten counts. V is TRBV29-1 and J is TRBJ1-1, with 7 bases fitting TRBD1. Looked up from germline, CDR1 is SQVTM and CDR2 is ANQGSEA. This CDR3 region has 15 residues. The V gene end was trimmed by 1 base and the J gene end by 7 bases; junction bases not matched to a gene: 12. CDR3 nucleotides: TGCAGCGTTGAAGTAGGGGCAGGGGGTATTGGTGAAGCTTTCTTT. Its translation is CSVEVGAGGIGEAFF.

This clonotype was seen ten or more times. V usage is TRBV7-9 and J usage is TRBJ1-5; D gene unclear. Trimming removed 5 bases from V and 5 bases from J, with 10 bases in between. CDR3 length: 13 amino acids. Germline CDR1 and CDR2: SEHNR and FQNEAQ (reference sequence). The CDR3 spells CASSPRHDQPQHF. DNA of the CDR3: TGTGCCAGCAGCCCTAGGCACGATCAGCCCCAGCATTTT.

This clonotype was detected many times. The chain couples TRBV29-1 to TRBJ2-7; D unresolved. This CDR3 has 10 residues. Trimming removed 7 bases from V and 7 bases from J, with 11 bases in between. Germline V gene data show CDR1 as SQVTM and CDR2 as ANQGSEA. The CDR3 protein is CSASDQEQYF. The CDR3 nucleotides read TGCAGCGCCTCGGACCAGGAGCAGTACTTC.

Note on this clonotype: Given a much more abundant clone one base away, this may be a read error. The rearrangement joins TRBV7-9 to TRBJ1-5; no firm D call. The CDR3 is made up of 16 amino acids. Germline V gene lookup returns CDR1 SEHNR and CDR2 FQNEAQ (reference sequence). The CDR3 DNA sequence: TGTACCAGCAGCTTAGACCCCGGTTATAGCAATCAGCCCCAGCATTTT. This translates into CTSSLDPGYSNQPQHF.

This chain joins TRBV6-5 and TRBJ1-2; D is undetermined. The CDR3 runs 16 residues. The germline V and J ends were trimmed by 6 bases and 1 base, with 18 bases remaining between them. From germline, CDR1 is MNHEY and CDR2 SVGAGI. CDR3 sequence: CASSPHDRDGNYGYTF. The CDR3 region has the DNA TGTGCCAGCAGCCCCCACGACCGGGATGGTAACTATGGCTACACCTTC.

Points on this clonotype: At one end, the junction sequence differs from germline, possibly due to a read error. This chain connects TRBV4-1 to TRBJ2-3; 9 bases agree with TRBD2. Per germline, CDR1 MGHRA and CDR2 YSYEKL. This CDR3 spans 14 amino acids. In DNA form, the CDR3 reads TGCGACAGCACCCGGACTAGCGACGCAGATACGCAGTATTTT. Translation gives CDSTRTSDADTQYF.

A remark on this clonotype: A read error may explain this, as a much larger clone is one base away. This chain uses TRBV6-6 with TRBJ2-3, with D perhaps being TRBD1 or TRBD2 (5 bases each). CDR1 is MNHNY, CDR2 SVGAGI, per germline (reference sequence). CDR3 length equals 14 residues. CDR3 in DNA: TGTGCCAGCAGCCCACTAGGGACGACAGATACGCACTATTTT. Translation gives CASSPLGTTDTHYF.

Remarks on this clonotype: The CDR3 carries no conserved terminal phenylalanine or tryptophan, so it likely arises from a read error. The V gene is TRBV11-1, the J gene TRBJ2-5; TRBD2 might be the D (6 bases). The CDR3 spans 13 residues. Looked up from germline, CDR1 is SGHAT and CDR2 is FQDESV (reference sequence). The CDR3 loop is CASSHRDFDTQYS. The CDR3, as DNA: TGTGCTAGCAGCCATCGGGACTTCGATACCCAGTACTCC.

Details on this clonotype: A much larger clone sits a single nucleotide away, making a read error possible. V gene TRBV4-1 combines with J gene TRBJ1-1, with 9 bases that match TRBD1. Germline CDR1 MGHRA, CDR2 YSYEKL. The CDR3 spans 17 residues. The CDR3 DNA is TGCGACAGCAGCCAGGCCGGGACAGGGCTAATGAACACTGAAGCTTTCTTT. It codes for CDSSQAGTGLMNTEAFF.

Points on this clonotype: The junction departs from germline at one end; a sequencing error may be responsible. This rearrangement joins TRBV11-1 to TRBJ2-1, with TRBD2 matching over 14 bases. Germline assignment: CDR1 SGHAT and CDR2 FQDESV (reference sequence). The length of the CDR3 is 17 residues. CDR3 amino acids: CASNLGLAGEVGNEELF. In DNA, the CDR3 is TGTGCCAGCAACCTGGGACTAGCGGGAGAAGTTGGCAATGAGGAGCTCTTC.

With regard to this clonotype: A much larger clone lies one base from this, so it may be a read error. The CDR3 DNA reads TGTGACAGCTCACTTACAGTGGACAGCCAAGAGACCCAGTACTTC. Protein product: CDSSLTVDSQETQYF. The rearrangement joins TRBV18 to TRBJ2-5; the D gene is possibly TRBD1 (6 bases). CDR1 and CDR2 (germline): KGHSH, LQKENI. This CDR3 has 15 amino acids.

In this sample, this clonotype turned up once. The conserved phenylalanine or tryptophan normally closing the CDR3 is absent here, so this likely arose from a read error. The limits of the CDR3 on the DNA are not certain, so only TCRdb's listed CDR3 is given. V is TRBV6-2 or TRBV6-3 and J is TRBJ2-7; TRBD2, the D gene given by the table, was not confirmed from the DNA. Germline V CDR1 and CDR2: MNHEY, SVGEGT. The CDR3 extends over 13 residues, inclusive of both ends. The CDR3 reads CASTSGNSYKEYL.

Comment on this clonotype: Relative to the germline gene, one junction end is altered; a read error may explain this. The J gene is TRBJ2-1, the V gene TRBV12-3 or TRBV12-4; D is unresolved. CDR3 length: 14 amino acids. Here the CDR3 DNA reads TGTGCCAGCAGTTGGGTAGCAGGCTACAATGAGCAGCTCTTC. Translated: CASSWVAGYNEQLF.

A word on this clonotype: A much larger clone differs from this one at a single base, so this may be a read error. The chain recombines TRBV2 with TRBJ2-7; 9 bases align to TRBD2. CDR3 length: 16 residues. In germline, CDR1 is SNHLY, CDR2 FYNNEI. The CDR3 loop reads CASSEGTSGFSYVQYF. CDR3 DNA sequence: TGTGCCAGCAGTGAGGGTACTAGCGGGTTCTCCTACGTGCAGTACTTC.

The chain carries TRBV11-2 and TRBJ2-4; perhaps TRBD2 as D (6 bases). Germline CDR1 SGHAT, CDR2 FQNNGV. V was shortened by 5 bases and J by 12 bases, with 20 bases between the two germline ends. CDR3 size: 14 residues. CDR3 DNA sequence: TGTGCCAGCAGCCTCCAACGGGGGTGGGACGCTCAGTACTTC. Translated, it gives CASSLQRGWDAQYF.

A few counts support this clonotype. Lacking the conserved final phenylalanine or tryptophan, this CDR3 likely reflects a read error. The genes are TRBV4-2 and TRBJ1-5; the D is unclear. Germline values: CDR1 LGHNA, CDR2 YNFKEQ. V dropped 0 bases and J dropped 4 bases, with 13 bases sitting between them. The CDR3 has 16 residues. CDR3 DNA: TGTGCCAGCAGCCAAGATGGGCTACAGTCGAATCAGCCCCAGCATCTT. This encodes CASSQDGLQSNQPQHL.

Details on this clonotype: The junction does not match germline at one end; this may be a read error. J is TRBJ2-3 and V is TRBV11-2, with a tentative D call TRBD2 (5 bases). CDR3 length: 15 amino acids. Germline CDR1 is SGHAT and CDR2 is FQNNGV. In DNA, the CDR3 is TGTGCCAGCAGCGACGGAGGTAGCGAGAGACGGAGGCAGTTTTTT. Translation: CASSDGGSERRRQFF.

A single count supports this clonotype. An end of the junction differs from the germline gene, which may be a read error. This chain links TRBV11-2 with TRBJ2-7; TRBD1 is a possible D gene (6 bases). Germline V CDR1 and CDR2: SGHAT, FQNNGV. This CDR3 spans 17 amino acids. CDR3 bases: TGTGCCAGCAGCATCGTCCCGCCGGGACATGGAAGCTACGAGCAATACTTC. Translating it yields CASSIVPPGHGSYEQYF. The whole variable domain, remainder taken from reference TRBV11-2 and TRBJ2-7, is EAGVAQSPRYKIIEKRQSVAFWCNPISGHATLYWYQQILGQGPKLLIQFQNNGVVDDSQLPKDRFSAERLKGVDSTLKIQPAKLEDSAVYLCASSIVPPGHGSYEQYFGPGTRLTVT.

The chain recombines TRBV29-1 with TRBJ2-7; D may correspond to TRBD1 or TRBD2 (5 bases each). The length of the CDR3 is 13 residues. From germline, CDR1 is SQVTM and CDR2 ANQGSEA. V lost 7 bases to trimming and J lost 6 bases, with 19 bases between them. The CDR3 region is CSASAGADCEQYF. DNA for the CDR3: TGCAGCGCCTCCGCCGGGGCAGACTGCGAGCAGTACTTC.

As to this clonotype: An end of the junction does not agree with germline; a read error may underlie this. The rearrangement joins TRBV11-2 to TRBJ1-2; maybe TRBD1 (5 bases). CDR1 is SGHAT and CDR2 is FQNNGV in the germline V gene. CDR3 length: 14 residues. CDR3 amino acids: CASRERGTTYGYTF. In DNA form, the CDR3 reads TGTGCCAGTAGAGAGAGGGGCACCACCTATGGCTATACCTTC.

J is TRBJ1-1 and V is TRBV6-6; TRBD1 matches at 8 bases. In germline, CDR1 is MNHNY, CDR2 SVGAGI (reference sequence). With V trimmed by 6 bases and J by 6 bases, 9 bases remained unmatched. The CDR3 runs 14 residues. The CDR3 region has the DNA TGTGCCAGCAGACAGGGACAGGAGGACGCTGAAGCTTTCTTT. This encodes CASRQGQEDAEAFF.

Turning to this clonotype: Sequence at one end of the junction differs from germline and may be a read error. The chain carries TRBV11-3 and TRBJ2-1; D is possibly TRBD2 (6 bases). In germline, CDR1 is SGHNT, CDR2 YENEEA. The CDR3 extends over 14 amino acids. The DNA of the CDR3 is TGTGCCAGCAGATCGGGGGATTCAAACAATGAGCTGTTCTTC. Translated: CASRSGDSNNELFF.